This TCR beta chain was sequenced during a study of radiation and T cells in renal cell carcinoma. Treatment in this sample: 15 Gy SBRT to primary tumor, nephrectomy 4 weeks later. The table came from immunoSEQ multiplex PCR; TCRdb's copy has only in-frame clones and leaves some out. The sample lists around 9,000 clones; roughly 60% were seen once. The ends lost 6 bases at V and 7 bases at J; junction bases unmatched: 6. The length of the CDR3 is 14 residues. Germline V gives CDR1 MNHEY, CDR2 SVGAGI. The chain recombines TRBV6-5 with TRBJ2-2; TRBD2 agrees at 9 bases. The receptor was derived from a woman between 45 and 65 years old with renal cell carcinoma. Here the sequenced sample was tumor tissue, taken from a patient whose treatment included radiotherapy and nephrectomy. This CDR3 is CASSRSGGYGELFF. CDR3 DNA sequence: TGTGCCAGCAGCCGTAGCGGGGGTTACGGGGAGCTGTTTTTT.